This is a list of T cell receptor beta chains from one sample in a study of beta chain features in type 1 diabetes. TCRdb's copy holds only in-frame clones and misses some; the assay was immunoSEQ multiplex PCR. This repertoire shows 150,000 to 180,000 clones, around 10% found once; its top ten account for roughly 1.9%. Source material: central memory CD4+ T cells from blood. The receptors derive from a man aged 18-30 years in good health. The CDR3 runs from the conserved cysteine through the conserved F or W. Each record gives: CDR3 DNA, CDR3 protein, D gene, V gene, clone size, J gene. D genes are given only for firm matches. Some rows mark clone size as missing; the rest say once, few, many or name a class of expanded clone.

DNA: TGTGCCAGCAGCCCCCGAGAGACAGGGGAGGACTTC
CDR3: CASSPRETGEDF
D: TRBD1
V: TRBV7-2
size: .
J: TRBJ2-7

DNA: TGCGCCAGCAGCGGGACAGCGACAGGGCCTGGGGAGCAGTACTTC
CDR3: CASSGTATGPGEQYF
D: TRBD1
V: TRBV5-1
size: few
J: TRBJ2-7

DNA: TGTGCCAGCAGCTTGGGGACAGAAAACATTCAGTACTTC
CDR3: CASSLGTENIQYF
D: TRBD1
V: TRBV11-2
size: .
J: TRBJ2-4

DNA: TGTGCCAGCAGACGACTAGCGGGGAGGGGAGATACGCAGTATTTT
CDR3: CASRRLAGRGDTQYF
D: TRBD2
V: TRBV2
size: .
J: TRBJ2-3

DNA: TGTGCCAGCAGCACGACAGATACGCAGTATTTT
CDR3: CASSTTDTQYF
D: .
V: TRBV7-2
size: .
J: TRBJ2-3

DNA: TGTGCCAGCTCACCACAGGGAGATGGCTACACCTTC
CDR3: CASSPQGDGYTF
D: .
V: TRBV18
size: few
J: TRBJ1-2

DNA: TGTGCCAGCAGTGAATATAAAGGGGTAGTCTCCGAGCAGTACTTC
CDR3: CASSEYKGVVSEQYF
D: .
V: TRBV25-1
size: few
J: TRBJ2-7

DNA: TGCGCCAGCAGCCTCCTCCCGGGAGGGCCCTACGAGCAGTACTTC
CDR3: CASSLLPGGPYEQYF
D: TRBD2
V: TRBV5-1
size: many
J: TRBJ2-7

DNA: TGTGCCATCAGTGTGGCAGGCGGCAATCAGCCCCAGCATTTT
CDR3: CAISVAGGNQPQHF
D: .
V: TRBV10-3
size: many
J: TRBJ1-5

DNA: TGTGCCATCAGTGACCCGGACAGGGGGCGACGGGCAGCTTTCTTT
CDR3: CAISDPDRGRRAAFF
D: TRBD1
V: TRBV10-3
size: .
J: TRBJ1-1

DNA: TGTGCCATCAGTGAGTCAGACAGGGGAAAGACCCAGTACTTC
CDR3: CAISESDRGKTQYF
D: TRBD1
V: TRBV10-3
size: few
J: TRBJ2-5

DNA: TGTGCCTGGAGTCCCGGGACAGGGTTTGAAAAACTGTTTTTT
CDR3: CAWSPGTGFEKLFF
D: TRBD1
V: TRBV30
size: few
J: TRBJ1-4

DNA: TGTGCCAGTAGGGGGACAGGGTCGGGCTATGGCTACACCTTC
CDR3: CASRGTGSGYGYTF
D: TRBD1
V: TRBV19
size: medium-sized
J: TRBJ1-2

DNA: TGTGCCATCAGTGGGGGACAGTCAGATACGCAGTATTTT
CDR3: CAISGGQSDTQYF
D: TRBD1
V: TRBV10-3
size: .
J: TRBJ2-3

DNA: TGTGCCAGCTCACCAGACTTGTGGGGCTACACCTTC
CDR3: CASSPDLWGYTF
D: .
V: TRBV18
size: .
J: TRBJ1-2

DNA: TGTGCCAGCAGCGGGACAGGGAAAAAGGTTAACTATGGCTACACCTTC
CDR3: CASSGTGKKVNYGYTF
D: TRBD1
V: TRBV2
size: few
J: TRBJ1-2

DNA: TGTGCCAGCAGCCCGGGACTACTCACCGGGGAGCTGTTTTTT
CDR3: CASSPGLLTGELFF
D: TRBD2
V: TRBV7-9
size: few
J: TRBJ2-2

DNA: TGCGCCAGCAGCCCCAGGAGTAGTGGCACAGATACGCAGTATTTT
CDR3: CASSPRSSGTDTQYF
D: .
V: TRBV5-1
size: few
J: TRBJ2-3

DNA: TGCGCCAGCAGCCAAGGGTCAGGAAGGGTCCATGAGCAGTTCTTC
CDR3: CASSQGSGRVHEQFF
D: .
V: TRBV4-3
size: .
J: TRBJ2-1

DNA: TGTGCCAGCAGCATACAACCTGGGACACACTACGAGCAGTACTTC
CDR3: CASSIQPGTHYEQYF
D: .
V: TRBV21-1
size: few
J: TRBJ2-7

DNA: TGTGCCAGCAGGGAGTGGGGACTGTTCACAGATACGCAGTATTTT
CDR3: CASREWGLFTDTQYF
D: .
V: TRBV7-2
size: few
J: TRBJ2-3

DNA: TGTGCCACCAGCAGAGCCGGGGGACTAGCGGTCCAAGAGACCCAGTACTTC
CDR3: CATSRAGGLAVQETQYF
D: TRBD2
V: TRBV15
size: .
J: TRBJ2-5

DNA: TGTGCCAGCAGCCTTGAGCGGAGGGACAACGTCCTGACTTTC
CDR3: CASSLERRDNVLTF
D: .
V: TRBV5-4
size: few
J: TRBJ2-6

DNA: TGCGCCAGCAGCCAAGTGGGGACTAGTCGGCAAGAGACCCAGTACTTC
CDR3: CASSQVGTSRQETQYF
D: TRBD2
V: TRBV4-3
size: .
J: TRBJ2-5

DNA: TGTGCCAGCAGTTCCAAGGGGCGGGGAGAGCAGTTCTTC
CDR3: CASSSKGRGEQFF
D: .
V: TRBV6-5
size: few
J: TRBJ2-1

DNA: TGTGCCAGCAGCTTAATGTCCACTAATGAAAAACTGTTTTTT
CDR3: CASSLMSTNEKLFF
D: .
V: TRBV7-9
size: few
J: TRBJ1-4

DNA: TGTGCCAGCAGCCTAGGACTAGCGGGAGGAACCTACGAGCAGTACTTC
CDR3: CASSLGLAGGTYEQYF
D: TRBD2
V: TRBV7-9
size: .
J: TRBJ2-7

DNA: TGTGCCAGCAGCTTACGCGGGGGCCACTCCTACGAGCAGTACTTC
CDR3: CASSLRGGHSYEQYF
D: .
V: TRBV7-2
size: .
J: TRBJ2-7

DNA: TGTGCCAGTAGTGCGAAGGACAGGGGAAGCACTGAAGCTTTCTTT
CDR3: CASSAKDRGSTEAFF
D: TRBD1
V: TRBV19
size: .
J: TRBJ1-1

DNA: TGTGCCAGCAGCTTAGTTCAACTGGTGGGGGGTCAGCCCCAGCATTTT
CDR3: CASSLVQLVGGQPQHF
D: .
V: TRBV7-2
size: few
J: TRBJ1-5

DNA: TGTGCCAGCAGCTTGGCCGGGACCGATGAAGCTTTCTTT
CDR3: CASSLAGTDEAFF
D: .
V: TRBV5-4
size: few
J: TRBJ1-1

DNA: TGTGCCAGCAGCGGGGGTCGGGGCGAGCAGTACTTC
CDR3: CASSGGRGEQYF
D: .
V: TRBV11-2
size: .
J: TRBJ2-7

DNA: TGTGCCACCGTGACAGGGTCGAACACTGAAGCTTTCTTT
CDR3: CATVTGSNTEAFF
D: TRBD1
V: TRBV28
size: .
J: TRBJ1-1

DNA: TGCGCCAGCAGCTCCCAGGCCTACAATGAGCAGTTCTTC
CDR3: CASSSQAYNEQFF
D: .
V: TRBV4-1
size: few
J: TRBJ2-1

DNA: TGTGCCAGTTTGACTAGCGGGAGGATCCATGAGCAGTTCTTC
CDR3: CASLTSGRIHEQFF
D: TRBD2
V: TRBV28
size: few
J: TRBJ2-1

DNA: TGCAGCTCCGAGAACCCGGGACACAACTACTATGGCTACACCTTC
CDR3: CSSENPGHNYYGYTF
D: .
V: TRBV29-1
size: .
J: TRBJ1-2

DNA: TGTGCCAGCAGCGTAGCGCCTACCTCTGCCTACAATGAGCAGTTCTTC
CDR3: CASSVAPTSAYNEQFF
D: .
V: TRBV9
size: few
J: TRBJ2-1

DNA: TGTGCCAGCAGTTACTTAAGGCAGGGCTACGAGCAGTACTTC
CDR3: CASSYLRQGYEQYF
D: .
V: TRBV6-5
size: .
J: TRBJ2-7

DNA: TGTGCCAGCAGCCCCTCTTGGGGGAGAACCACCACTAGCAATCAGCCCCAGCATTTT
CDR3: CASSPSWGRTTTSNQPQHF
D: .
V: TRBV28
size: .
J: TRBJ1-5

DNA: TGTGCCAGCAGCTTAAACCCCAACCAGCCCCAGCATTTT
CDR3: CASSLNPNQPQHF
D: .
V: TRBV7-2
size: .
J: TRBJ1-5

DNA: TGTGCCAGCAGCTTAGATCCGCGGACTGAAGCTTTCTTT
CDR3: CASSLDPRTEAFF
D: .
V: TRBV11-3
size: few
J: TRBJ1-1

DNA: TGTGCAGAAGGGACAGAAGAGACCCAGTACTTC
CDR3: CAEGTEETQYF
D: TRBD1
V: TRBV6-6
size: .
J: TRBJ2-5

DNA: TGCGCCAGCAGCCCATTCGGCAGGCTGAATGAAAAACTGTTTTTT
CDR3: CASSPFGRLNEKLFF
D: .
V: TRBV4-3
size: .
J: TRBJ1-4

DNA: TGTGCCAGCAGCCAAGAGGAAGGAGGTTACAATGAGCAGTTCTTC
CDR3: CASSQEEGGYNEQFF
D: .
V: TRBV4-2
size: few
J: TRBJ2-1

DNA: TGCGCCAGCAGCGATAACCGGGCCACGGGGGAGCAGTACTTC
CDR3: CASSDNRATGEQYF
D: .
V: TRBV4-1
size: few
J: TRBJ2-7

DNA: TGTGCCAGCACCCTTGCCGGACTAGCGGGAGGCAATAAGCAGTTCTTC
CDR3: CASTLAGLAGGNKQFF
D: TRBD2
V: TRBV27
size: .
J: TRBJ2-1

DNA: TGTGCCAGCAGCGGACCGCTCAACTATGGCTACACCTTC
CDR3: CASSGPLNYGYTF
D: .
V: TRBV11-3
size: .
J: TRBJ1-2